What follows describes a single T cell receptor (beta chain). Seattle researchers signed up patients amid active infection and tracked them longitudinally. This specimen comes from a study of blood T cell repertoires in COVID-19. Study background: Samples came from the United States, Italy and Spain, spanning acute and convalescent COVID-19.

Original handling: Quantification of nucleated cells was approximated via reference gene primer amplification. Sequencing used immunoSEQ multiplex PCR; TCRdb keeps in-frame clones, though not all of them. V, J and clone size were drawn from that table, and D and trimming were deduced from the DNA. The profile covers just under 350,000 clones, with around 86% appearing a single time and nearly 6.5% taken by the ten largest. The CDR3 is 15 amino acids. Trimming removed 6 bases at V and 3 bases at J, with 17 bases between. The germline V gene has CDR1 LNHDA and CDR2 SQIVND (reference sequence). Material for sequencing was peripheral blood. V gene TRBV19 combines with J gene TRBJ2-5; TRBD1 might be the D (6 bases). This sequence originates from a woman aged 45-65 years with COVID-19, enrolled during active disease. The CDR3 is CASSSGAVRKETQYF. Written as DNA, the CDR3 is TGTGCCAGTAGCTCAGGGGCGGTAAGGAAAGAGACCCAGTACTTC.